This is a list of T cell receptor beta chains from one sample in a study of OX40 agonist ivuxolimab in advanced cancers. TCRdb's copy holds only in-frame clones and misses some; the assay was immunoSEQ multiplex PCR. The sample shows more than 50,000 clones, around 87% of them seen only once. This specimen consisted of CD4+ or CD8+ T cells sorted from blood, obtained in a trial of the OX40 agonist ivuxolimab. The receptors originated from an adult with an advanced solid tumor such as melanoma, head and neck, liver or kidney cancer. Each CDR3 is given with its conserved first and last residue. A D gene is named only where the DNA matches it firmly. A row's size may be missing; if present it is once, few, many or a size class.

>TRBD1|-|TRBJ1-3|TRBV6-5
TGTGCCAGCAGTTACTCAGGACAGGGGATCGGAAACACCATATATTTT
CASSYSGQGIGNTIYF
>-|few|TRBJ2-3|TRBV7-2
TGTGCCAGCAGCTTAATACCCATAGTACAGACAGATACGCAGTATTTT
CASSLIPIVQTDTQYF
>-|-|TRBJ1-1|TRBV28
TGTGCCAGCTCAGCGTGGTCCACTGAAGCTTTCTTT
CASSAWSTEAFF
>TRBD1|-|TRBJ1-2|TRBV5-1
TGCGCCAGCAGCCCGGACAGGTCTTCGGATGGCTACACCTTC
CASSPDRSSDGYTF
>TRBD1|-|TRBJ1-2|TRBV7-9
TGTGCCAGCAGCCTCGACAGGGCTAGTGGCTACACCTTC
CASSLDRASGYTF
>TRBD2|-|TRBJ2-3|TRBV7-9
TGTGCCAGCAGCTTAGTTAAGAGCGGGGCGGTTGATACGCAGTATTTT
CASSLVKSGAVDTQYF
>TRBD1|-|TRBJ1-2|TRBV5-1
TGCGCCAGCAGCAAGGGACAGGCGGTGGAGGGGAGCTACACCTTC
CASSKGQAVEGSYTF
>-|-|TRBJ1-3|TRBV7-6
TGTGCCAGCAGCGTCTATGCCCCACCGAGCTCTGGAAACACCATATATTTT
CASSVYAPPSSGNTIYF
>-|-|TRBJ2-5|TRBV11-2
TGTGCCAGCAGCCCAGGCCCCTCCCAAGAGACCCAGTACTTC
CASSPGPSQETQYF
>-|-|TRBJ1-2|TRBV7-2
TGTGCCAGCAGCCTAAGGGGCCCTTATTATGGCTACACCTTC
CASSLRGPYYGYTF
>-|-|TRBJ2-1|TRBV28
TGTGCCAGCAGGGACGGGGAGATGTACAATGAGCAGTTCTTC
CASRDGEMYNEQFF
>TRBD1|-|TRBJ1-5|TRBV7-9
TGTGCCAGCAGCCCCAGGGGGCAGGGGTCGGTTACCAGTCAGCCCCAGCATTTT
CASSPRGQGSVTSQPQHF
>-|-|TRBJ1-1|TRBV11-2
TGTGCCAGCAGCACCTACAGAGGGGGCACTGAAGCTTTCTTT
CASSTYRGGTEAFF
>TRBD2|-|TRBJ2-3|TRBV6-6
TGTGCCAGCACTGGACTAGGTTCGGGCACAGATACGCAGTATTTT
CASTGLGSGTDTQYF
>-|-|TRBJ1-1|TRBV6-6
TGTGCCAGCTCCCCGGGGGGGGAGATGAACACTGAAGCTTTCTTT
CASSPGGEMNTEAFF